The rows below give T cell receptor beta chains drawn from one sample of a study of blood T cells in healthy people across ages. Using its own MiXCR run on the 5' RACE reads, TCRdb lists one record per CDR3 protein. This table has 780,000 or so distinct CDR3 sequences, roughly three fifths appearing once. Sequencing was performed on blood. The receptors stem from a man in his forties in good health. Both conserved end residues are trimmed from each CDR3. Each record gives: clone size, V gene, J gene, CDR3 protein. Clone size is given for some rows only: seen once, a few or many times, or a class if the clone is expanded.

few	TRBV12-3/TRBV12-4	TRBJ2-7	ASSLGGTVPYEQY
few	TRBV6-4	TRBJ2-2	ASSDSGGAGELF
once	TRBV29-1	TRBJ1-1	SVEQASRDTEAF
-	TRBV7-2	TRBJ1-2	ASSLDYIDGYT
-	TRBV27	TRBJ2-1	ASSSPGTVKYNEQF
-	TRBV2	TRBJ1-6	AWNGGGDSPLH
few	TRBV6-6	TRBJ2-7	ASRPDSVYEQY
-	TRBV4-3	TRBJ1-2	ASSQGAGRRGGYT
few	TRBV20-1	TRBJ1-2	SARQRPKEYGYT
-	TRBV15	TRBJ1-5	ATSRDRDLQPQH
-	TRBV11-2	TRBJ2-3	ASSLNPVAWLAGGRTDTQY
-	TRBV6-5	TRBJ1-5	ASSYSSPDLQGQNQPQH
once	TRBV28	TRBJ1-4	ASNRELNEKLF
few	TRBV5-1	TRBJ2-5	ASSRGQGIGQETQY
-	TRBV12-3/TRBV12-4	TRBJ2-3	ASSREADAQY
once	TRBV18	TRBJ1-1	ASSSPDRLNTEAF
-	TRBV4-3	TRBJ2-5	ASSQDSLGETQY
few	TRBV20-1	TRBJ2-5	SATRTDLQETQY
few	TRBV4-2	TRBJ2-3	ASSPGLAGGPTDTQY
-	TRBV7-6	TRBJ2-1	ASSSAGEDVNEQF
once	TRBV20-1	-	SVPKLGLASREQY
-	TRBV6-6	TRBJ2-7	ASRPQPFGSYEQY
-	TRBV7-3	TRBJ2-1	ASSLTGTGYEQF
-	TRBV28	TRBJ1-6	ASSLWMNSPLH
few	TRBV20-1	TRBJ2-7	SARGGERGFEQY
-	TRBV7-2	TRBJ2-1	ASSYDALTSGRLSYNEQF
few	TRBV5-1	TRBJ1-4	ASSWDRDSKSTNEKLF
once	TRBV21-1	TRBJ2-7	ASISPHGDDRTYEQY
many	TRBV12-3/TRBV12-4	TRBJ2-4	ASSLGSEYQY